The 10 T cell receptor beta chains below all came from one sample that was sequenced in a study of CD8+ T cells in alopecia areata. Noted treatment: oral pan-JAK inhibitor, 5-10 mg twice daily. Extraction of RNA preceded its reverse transcription into cDNA, which served as the sequencing template. Sequencing was performed with immunoSEQ multiplex PCR; in TCRdb, only in-frame clones are kept and a portion is missing. Of fewer than 150,000 clones in the sample, 50% to 75% are singletons; the top ten hold around 30%. The sequenced sample was CD8+ T cells sorted from blood, obtained at week 4, from a patient treated with tofacitinib. The source of these receptors is a human donor with alopecia areata.

This chain uses TRBV7-9 with TRBJ2-4; D is perhaps TRBD1 (5 bases). Trimming cost V 6 bases and J 3 bases, with 9 bases left between them. CDR3 length equals 13 residues. CDR1 and CDR2 (germline): SEHNR, FQNEAQ (reference sequence). CDR3: CASRGENKNIQYF. CDR3 DNA sequence: TGTGCCAGCAGAGGGGAAAACAAAAACATTCAGTACTTC.

The rearrangement joins TRBV9 to TRBJ2-1; 13 bases map to TRBD2. The CDR3 runs 17 residues. The germline V gene has CDR1 SGDLS and CDR2 YYNGEE. Trimming at V came to 0 bases and at J to 4 bases, leaving 4 bases not matched to a gene. CDR3 sequence: CASSVVLGLAGYNEQFF. The CDR3 DNA sequence: TGTGCCAGCAGCGTAGTTTTGGGACTAGCGGGATACAATGAGCAGTTCTTC.

This chain links TRBV7-3 with TRBJ2-3, with a tentative D call TRBD2 (6 bases). Trimming shortened V by 5 bases and J by 6 bases, and 12 bases separated the two germline ends. CDR1 SGHTA and CDR2 FQGTGA come from the germline V gene. The CDR3 spans 13 residues. CDR3 amino acids: CASSPTSSDTQYF. The CDR3 region has the DNA TGTGCCAGCAGCCCAACTAGCTCGGATACGCAGTATTTT.

In the case of this clone: The CDR3 carries no conserved terminal phenylalanine or tryptophan, so it likely arises from a read error. J is TRBJ1-5 and V is TRBV4-2; D is undetermined. V shed 0 bases and J shed 3 bases, with 9 bases lying between them. This CDR3 is 15 amino acids long. From germline, CDR1 is LGHNA and CDR2 YNFKEQ. The CDR3 sequence is CASSQDDGSNQPQHV. The CDR3 DNA sequence: TGTGCCAGCAGCCAAGACGACGGATCCAATCAGCCCCAGCATGTT.

The chain links TRBV30 to TRBJ2-7; 7 bases agree with TRBD1. In germline, CDR1 is GTSNPN, CDR2 SVGIG (reference sequence). CDR3 length equals 10 residues. The junction had 0 bases not matched to a gene; V was cut back by 5 bases and J by 5 bases. The CDR3, as DNA: TGTGCCTGGGGACAGGACGAGCAGTACTTC. Amino acids: CAWGQDEQYF. The whole variable domain, filled in from reference TRBV30 and TRBJ2-7, reads SQTIHQWPATLVQPVGSPLSLECTVEGTSNPNLYWYRQAAGRGLQLLFYSVGIGQISSEVPQNLSASRPQDRQFILSSKKLLLSDSGFYLCAWGQDEQYFGPGTRLTVT.

The rearrangement links TRBV9 to TRBJ1-2; no clear D gene. Germline-derived CDR1 and CDR2 are SGDLS and YYNGEE. Trimming stripped 4 bases from V and 10 bases from J, with 20 bases between. This CDR3 contains 14 residues. This CDR3 is CASSKDGTLWDYTF. CDR3 nucleotides: TGTGCCAGCAGCAAAGACGGAACCCTATGGGACTACACCTTC.

The rearrangement uses TRBV5-1 and TRBJ2-7; D is undetermined. The ends were cut back, 2 bases at V and 3 bases at J, with 18 bases in the middle. Germline V lookup: CDR1 SGHRS, CDR2 YFSETQ. The CDR3 is 16 amino acids. In DNA, the CDR3 is TGCGCCAGCAGCTTAACTGGAGAGCAAAGACACTACGAGCAGTACTTC. This gives the protein CASSLTGEQRHYEQYF.

This clone was seen a few times. V gene TRBV2 combines with J gene TRBJ1-5; no definite D call. There are 14 residues in the CDR3. The V end lost 3 bases, the J end lost 2 bases, and 8 bases lay between the germline ends. The V gene's germline CDR1 is SNHLY and CDR2 FYNNEI. The CDR3 protein is CASSDLEGNQPQHF. The CDR3 DNA sequence: TGTGCCAGCAGTGACCTTGAGGGCAATCAGCCCCAGCATTTT.

This clone was observed a handful of times. Within the sample, other DNA sequences also encode this same CDR3. The rearrangement uses TRBV29-1 and TRBJ1-5; no firm D call. The V and J ends lost 4 bases and 4 bases respectively, with 11 bases between them. This CDR3 is built from 13 residues. Germline loops: CDR1 SQVTM, CDR2 ANQGSEA. The DNA for the CDR3 is TGCAGCGTTGTGGACGGAGGTAATCAGCCCCAGCATTTT. It translates to CSVVDGGNQPQHF. The full variable domain, completed using reference TRBV29-1 and TRBJ1-5, is SAVISQKPSRDICQRGTSLTIQCQVDSQVTMMFWYRQQPGQSLTLIATANQGSEATYESGFVIDKFPISRPNLTFSTLTVSNMSPEDSSIYLCSVVDGGNQPQHFGDGTRLSIL.

The CDR3 nucleotides are TGTGCCAGCAGAAGCCCTGGGGACAGGGGATTTGGCTACACCTTC. Protein product: CASRSPGDRGFGYTF. The chain recombines TRBV6-5 with TRBJ1-2; 10 nucleotides line up with TRBD1. Germline CDR1 and CDR2: MNHEY and SVGAGI. This CDR3 is built from 15 residues. J gave up 7 bases and V 6 bases, and 11 bases lay outside the gene matches.